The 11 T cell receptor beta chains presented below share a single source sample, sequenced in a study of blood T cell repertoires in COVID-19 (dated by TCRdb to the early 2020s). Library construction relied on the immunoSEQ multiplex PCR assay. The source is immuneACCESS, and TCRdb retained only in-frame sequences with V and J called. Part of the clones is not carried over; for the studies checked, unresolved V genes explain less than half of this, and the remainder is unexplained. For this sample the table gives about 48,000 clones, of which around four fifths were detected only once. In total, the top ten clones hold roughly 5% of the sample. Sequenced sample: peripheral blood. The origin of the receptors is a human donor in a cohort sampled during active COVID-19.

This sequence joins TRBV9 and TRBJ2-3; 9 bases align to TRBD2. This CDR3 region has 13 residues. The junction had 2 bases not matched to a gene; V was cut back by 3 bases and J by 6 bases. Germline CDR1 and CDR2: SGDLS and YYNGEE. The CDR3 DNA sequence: TGTGCCAGCAGCGGCCTAGCGGGGGATACGCAGTATTTT. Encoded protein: CASSGLAGDTQYF.

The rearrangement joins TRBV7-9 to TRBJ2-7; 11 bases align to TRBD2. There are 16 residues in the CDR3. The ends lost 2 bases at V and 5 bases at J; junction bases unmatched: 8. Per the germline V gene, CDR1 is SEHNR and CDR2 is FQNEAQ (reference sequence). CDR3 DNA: TGTGCCAGCAGCTTATGGGGTAGCGGGGGGGCCGACGAGCAGTACTTC. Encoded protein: CASSLWGSGGADEQYF.

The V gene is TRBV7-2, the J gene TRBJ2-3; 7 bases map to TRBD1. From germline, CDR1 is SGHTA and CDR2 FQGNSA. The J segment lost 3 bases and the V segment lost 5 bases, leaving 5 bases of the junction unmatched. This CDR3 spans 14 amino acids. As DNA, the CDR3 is TGTGCCAGCAGCATCCGGGACAGAACAGATACGCAGTATTTT. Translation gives CASSIRDRTDTQYF.

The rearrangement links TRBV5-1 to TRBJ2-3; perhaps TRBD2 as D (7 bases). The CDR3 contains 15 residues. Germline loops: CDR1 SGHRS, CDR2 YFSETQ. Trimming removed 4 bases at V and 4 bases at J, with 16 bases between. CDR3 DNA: TGCGCCAGCAGCATTGGGGGGGCCGGCTCAGATACGCAGTATTTT. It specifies CASSIGGAGSDTQYF.

As DNA, the CDR3 is TGTGCCAGAGCGGTCCAAGAGACCCAGTACTTC. Its translation is CARAVQETQYF. V and J are TRBV2 and TRBJ2-5; TRBD2 is a possible D gene (5 bases). Trimming removed 9 bases at V and 1 base at J, with 6 bases between. The length of the CDR3 is 11 residues. Per the germline V gene, CDR1 is SNHLY and CDR2 is FYNNEI.

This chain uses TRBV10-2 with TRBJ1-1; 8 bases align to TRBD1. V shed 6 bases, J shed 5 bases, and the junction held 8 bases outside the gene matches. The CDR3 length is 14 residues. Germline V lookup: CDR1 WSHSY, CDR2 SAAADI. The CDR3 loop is CASSLQGGVTEAFF. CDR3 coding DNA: TGCGCCAGCAGCCTACAGGGGGGGGTTACTGAAGCTTTCTTT.

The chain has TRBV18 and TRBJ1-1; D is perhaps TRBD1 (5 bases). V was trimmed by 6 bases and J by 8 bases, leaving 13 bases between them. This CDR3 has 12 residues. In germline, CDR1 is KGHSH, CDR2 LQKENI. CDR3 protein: CASSGTLYEAFF. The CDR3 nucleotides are TGTGCCAGCTCCGGGACTCTATACGAAGCTTTCTTT. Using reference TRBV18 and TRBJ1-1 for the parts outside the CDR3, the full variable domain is NAGVMQNPRHLVRRRGQEARLRCSPMKGHSHVYWYRQLPEEGLKFMVYLQKENIIDESGMPKERFSAEFPKEGPSILRIQQVVRGDSAAYFCASSGTLYEAFFGQGTRLTVV.

The CDR3 loop is CASSPRVPGANVLTF. The DNA of the CDR3 is TGTGCCAGCTCACCCAGGGTCCCGGGGGCCAACGTCCTGACTTTC. The gene calls are TRBV18 and TRBJ2-6; D is possibly TRBD1 (5 bases). CDR3 size: 15 residues. The V end was cut by 3 bases, the J end by 4 bases, with 10 bases between. Germline values: CDR1 KGHSH, CDR2 LQKENI.

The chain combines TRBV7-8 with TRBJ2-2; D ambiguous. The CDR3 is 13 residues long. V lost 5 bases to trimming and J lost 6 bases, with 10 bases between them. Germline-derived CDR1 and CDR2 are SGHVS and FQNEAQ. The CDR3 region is CASSHLTPGELFF. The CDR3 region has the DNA TGTGCCAGCAGCCATCTTACACCCGGGGAGCTGTTTTTT.

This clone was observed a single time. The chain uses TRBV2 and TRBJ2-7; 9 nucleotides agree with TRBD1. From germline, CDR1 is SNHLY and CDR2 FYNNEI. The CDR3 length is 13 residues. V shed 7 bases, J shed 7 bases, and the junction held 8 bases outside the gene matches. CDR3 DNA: TGTGCCAGCATTCAACAGGGGGCGGGGGAGCAGTACTTC. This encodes CASIQQGAGEQYF.

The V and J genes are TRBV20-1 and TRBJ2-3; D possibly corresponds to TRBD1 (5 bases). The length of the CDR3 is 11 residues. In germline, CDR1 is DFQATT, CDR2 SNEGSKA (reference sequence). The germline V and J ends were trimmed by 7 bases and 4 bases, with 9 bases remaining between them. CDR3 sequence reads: CSGGRSDTQYF. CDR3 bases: TGCAGTGGGGGCCGATCAGATACGCAGTATTTT.